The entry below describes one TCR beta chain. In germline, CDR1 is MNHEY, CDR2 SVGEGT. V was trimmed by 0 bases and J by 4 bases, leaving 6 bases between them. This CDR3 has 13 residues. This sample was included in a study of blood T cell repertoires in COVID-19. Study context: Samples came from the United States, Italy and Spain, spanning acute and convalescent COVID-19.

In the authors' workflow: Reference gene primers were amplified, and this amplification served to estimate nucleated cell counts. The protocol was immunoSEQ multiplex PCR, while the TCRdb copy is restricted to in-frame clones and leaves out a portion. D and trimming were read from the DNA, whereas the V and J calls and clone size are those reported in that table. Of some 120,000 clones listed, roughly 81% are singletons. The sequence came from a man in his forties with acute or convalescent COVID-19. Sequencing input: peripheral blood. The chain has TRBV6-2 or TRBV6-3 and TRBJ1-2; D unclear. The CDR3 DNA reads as TGTGCCAGCAGTTACTCGACTCGCTATGGCTACACCTTC. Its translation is CASSYSTRYGYTF.